In its sample, the clone carrying this TCR beta chain was seen once. The data stem from a study of early T cells in non-severe SARS-CoV-2 infection. Each CDR3 protein is one row after TCRdb ran MiXCR on the 5' RACE reads. Among some 70,000 distinct CDR3 sequences listed, under 9.5% were seen once. The ends were cut back, 1 base at V and 1 base at J, with 8 bases in the middle. Germline V gives CDR1 ENHRY, CDR2 SYGVKD. The CDR3 totals 15 residues. The TCR sequence derives from an adult who was a healthcare worker with PCR-confirmed SARS-CoV-2 infection or an uninfected control (not recorded which). The sequencing sample was made of whole blood. The genes are TRBV10-3 and TRBJ1-3, with D possibly TRBD1 on 5 matching bases. The CDR3, as DNA: TGTGCCATCAGTGAGTTTTCAGGGTCTGGAAACACCATATATTTT. This gives the protein CAISEFSGSGNTIYF.